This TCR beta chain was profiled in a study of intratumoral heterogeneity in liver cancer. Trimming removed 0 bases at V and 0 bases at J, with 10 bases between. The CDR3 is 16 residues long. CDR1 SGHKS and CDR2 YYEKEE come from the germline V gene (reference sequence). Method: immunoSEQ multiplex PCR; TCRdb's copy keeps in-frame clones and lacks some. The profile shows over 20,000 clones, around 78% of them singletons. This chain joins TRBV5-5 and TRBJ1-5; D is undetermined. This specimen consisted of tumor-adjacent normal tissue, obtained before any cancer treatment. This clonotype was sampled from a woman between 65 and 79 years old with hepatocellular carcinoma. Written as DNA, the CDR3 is TGTGCCAGCAGCTTGGTAGGTGGGGATAGCAATCAGCCCCAGCATTTT. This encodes CASSLVGGDSNQPQHF. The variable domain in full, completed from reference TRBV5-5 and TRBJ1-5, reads DAGVTQSPTHLIKTRGQQVTLRCSPISGHKSVSWYQQVLGQGPQFIFQYYEKEERGRGNFPDRFSARQFPNYSSELNVNALLLGDSALYLCASSLVGGDSNQPQHFGDGTRLSIL.